These T cell receptor beta chains were read from a single sample in a study of blood T cell repertoires in COVID-19. Assay used: immunoSEQ multiplex PCR; TCRdb lists only in-frame clones, some missing. The sample records about 56,000 clones, nearly 90% being singletons. Sequenced sample: peripheral blood. The source is a man between 45 and 60 years old with active COVID-19. The CDR3 runs from the conserved cysteine through the conserved F or W. D genes are given only for firm matches. Part of the rows lack a size; the others show once, few, many or a class for expanded clones.

d_call: -
j_call: TRBJ1-2
v_call: TRBV5-1
clone_size: -
cdr3_nt: TGCGCCAGCAGCCTAGGACAGACTACGATTGGTGGCTACACCTTC
cdr3_aa: CASSLGQTTIGGYTF

d_call: -
j_call: TRBJ2-7
v_call: TRBV3-1/TRBV3-2
clone_size: once
cdr3_nt: TGTGCCAGCAGCCAAGACGGAGGTCCCTACGAGCAGTACTTC
cdr3_aa: CASSQDGGPYEQYF

d_call: TRBD1
j_call: TRBJ1-3
v_call: TRBV5-1
clone_size: -
cdr3_nt: TGCGCCAGCAGCTTGGAAGGGGGCACTGGAAACACCATATATTTT
cdr3_aa: CASSLEGGTGNTIYF

d_call: -
j_call: TRBJ2-2
v_call: TRBV27
clone_size: -
cdr3_nt: TGTGCCAGCAGTGGACTGGCGGGGGCGGGCACCGGGGAGCTGTTTTTT
cdr3_aa: CASSGLAGAGTGELFF

d_call: TRBD2
j_call: TRBJ2-5
v_call: TRBV5-1
clone_size: -
cdr3_nt: TGCGCCAGCATCACTAGCGGGGTGCCGGGGGAGACCCAGTACTTC
cdr3_aa: CASITSGVPGETQYF

d_call: TRBD2
j_call: TRBJ2-3
v_call: TRBV5-1
clone_size: -
cdr3_nt: TGCGCCAGCAGCCCTTTCGAGCGGGGGGGCCGGGTGCAGTATTTT
cdr3_aa: CASSPFERGGRVQYF

d_call: TRBD2
j_call: TRBJ2-1
v_call: TRBV29-1
clone_size: -
cdr3_nt: TGCAGCGTTGAACCGACACGCGGGGGGGCCAATGAGCAGTTCTTC
cdr3_aa: CSVEPTRGGANEQFF

d_call: -
j_call: TRBJ2-5
v_call: TRBV9
clone_size: -
cdr3_nt: TGTGCCAGCAGCGTAGGGCAGCGCAGTCAAGAGACCCAGTACTTC
cdr3_aa: CASSVGQRSQETQYF

d_call: -
j_call: TRBJ1-4
v_call: TRBV7-2
clone_size: -
cdr3_nt: TGTGCCAGCAGCAAGGGGGGGGCAGTTACTAATGAAAAACTGTTTTTT
cdr3_aa: CASSKGGAVTNEKLFF

d_call: -
j_call: TRBJ2-3
v_call: TRBV6-2/TRBV6-3
clone_size: -
cdr3_nt: TGTGCCAGCAGTTACAAACGGGGGGCCTTAAGCACAGATACGCAGTATTTT
cdr3_aa: CASSYKRGALSTDTQYF

d_call: TRBD1
j_call: TRBJ2-7
v_call: TRBV5-4
clone_size: -
cdr3_nt: TGTGCCAGCAGCTTGGCCACGGGACAGGGCTACGAGCAGTACTTC
cdr3_aa: CASSLATGQGYEQYF

d_call: TRBD1
j_call: TRBJ2-3
v_call: TRBV28
clone_size: -
cdr3_nt: TGTGCCAGCAGTTCGACAGGGGGGGGGATAGATACGCAGTATTTT
cdr3_aa: CASSSTGGGIDTQYF

d_call: TRBD1
j_call: TRBJ1-1
v_call: TRBV7-9
clone_size: -
cdr3_nt: TGTGCCAGCAGCTTATCTGGACAGGGAAACACTGAAGCTTTCTTT
cdr3_aa: CASSLSGQGNTEAFF

d_call: -
j_call: TRBJ2-6
v_call: TRBV6-5
clone_size: -
cdr3_nt: TGTGCCAGCAGTTATTTCGGGATTGCCGGGGCCAACGTCCTGACTTTC
cdr3_aa: CASSYFGIAGANVLTF

d_call: -
j_call: TRBJ2-7
v_call: TRBV5-4
clone_size: -
cdr3_nt: TGTGCCAGCAGCTTGGCAGGGCCGGACGAGCAGTACTTC
cdr3_aa: CASSLAGPDEQYF

d_call: TRBD1
j_call: TRBJ1-5
v_call: TRBV10-2
clone_size: -
cdr3_nt: TGCGCCAGCAGAGAGGGGACAGCGGGCGGTCAGCCCCAGCATTTT
cdr3_aa: CASREGTAGGQPQHF

d_call: -
j_call: TRBJ2-3
v_call: TRBV7-2
clone_size: -
cdr3_nt: TGTGCCAGCAGCTTTTCCCGGGATACGCAGTATTTT
cdr3_aa: CASSFSRDTQYF

d_call: -
j_call: TRBJ2-7
v_call: TRBV19
clone_size: -
cdr3_nt: TGTGCCAGTACCTCCGGGTCCTACGAGCAGTACTTC
cdr3_aa: CASTSGSYEQYF

d_call: -
j_call: TRBJ1-5
v_call: TRBV3-1/TRBV3-2
clone_size: -
cdr3_nt: TGTGCCAGCAGCCAAGGGGTCCCGGGGGATCAGCCCCAGCATTTT
cdr3_aa: CASSQGVPGDQPQHF

d_call: TRBD1
j_call: TRBJ1-4
v_call: TRBV6-6
clone_size: -
cdr3_nt: TGTGCCAGCAGGGGACAGGGATATGAAAAACTGTTTTTT
cdr3_aa: CASRGQGYEKLFF

d_call: TRBD2
j_call: TRBJ2-7
v_call: TRBV7-2
clone_size: -
cdr3_nt: TGTGCCAGCAGCTTAGGGGACTACCTGGACTACGAGCAGTACTTC
cdr3_aa: CASSLGDYLDYEQYF

d_call: -
j_call: TRBJ2-1
v_call: TRBV5-1
clone_size: -
cdr3_nt: TGCGCCAGCAGCTTGGGAGGCAGCCCCAATGAGCAGTTCTTC
cdr3_aa: CASSLGGSPNEQFF

d_call: TRBD1
j_call: TRBJ1-6
v_call: TRBV2
clone_size: once
cdr3_nt: TGTGCCAGCAAACGGAACAGGGGGCGGGTGGGAGGTTCACCCCTCCACTTT
cdr3_aa: CASKRNRGRVGGSPLHF

d_call: -
j_call: TRBJ2-1
v_call: TRBV29-1
clone_size: -
cdr3_nt: TGCAGCGTTACATCGCTGAGGAATGAGCAGTTCTTC
cdr3_aa: CSVTSLRNEQFF

d_call: -
j_call: TRBJ2-7
v_call: TRBV6-2/TRBV6-3
clone_size: -
cdr3_nt: TGTGCCAGCAGTTTCAGCTCCTACGAGCAGTACTTC
cdr3_aa: CASSFSSYEQYF

d_call: -
j_call: TRBJ2-2
v_call: TRBV19
clone_size: -
cdr3_nt: TGTGCCAGTAGTGCCCCCCAGGGGACGGGCACCGGGGAGCTGTTTTTT
cdr3_aa: CASSAPQGTGTGELFF

d_call: TRBD1
j_call: TRBJ2-2
v_call: TRBV7-8
clone_size: -
cdr3_nt: TGTGCCAGCAGACGCGGGACAGGGGACGGGGAGCTGTTTTTT
cdr3_aa: CASRRGTGDGELFF

d_call: -
j_call: TRBJ1-6
v_call: TRBV2
clone_size: -
cdr3_nt: TGTGCCAGCAGTGGACAGTGGTCAAAGGCCCTCCACTTT
cdr3_aa: CASSGQWSKALHF

d_call: -
j_call: TRBJ2-7
v_call: TRBV2
clone_size: -
cdr3_nt: TGTGCCAGCAGTGCGTCGACCCGGGGTGAGCAGTACTTC
cdr3_aa: CASSASTRGEQYF

d_call: -
j_call: TRBJ1-5
v_call: TRBV3-1/TRBV3-2
clone_size: -
cdr3_nt: TGTGCCAGCAGCCAAGGTCTTACGGGATCTTTAAGGAGCAATCAGCCCCAGCATTTT
cdr3_aa: CASSQGLTGSLRSNQPQHF

d_call: -
j_call: TRBJ1-4
v_call: TRBV30
clone_size: once
cdr3_nt: TGTGCCTGGAGAGGGGACTCGGCTGAAAAACTGTTTTTT
cdr3_aa: CAWRGDSAEKLFF

d_call: -
j_call: TRBJ1-2
v_call: TRBV21-1
clone_size: -
cdr3_nt: TGTGCCAGCAGCAAATTCCGGGCGGGCTATGGCTACACCTTC
cdr3_aa: CASSKFRAGYGYTF

d_call: TRBD1
j_call: TRBJ2-5
v_call: TRBV3-1/TRBV3-2
clone_size: -
cdr3_nt: TGTGCCAGCAGCTTAAGACAGGGTAGAGAGACCCAGTACTTC
cdr3_aa: CASSLRQGRETQYF

d_call: -
j_call: TRBJ2-6
v_call: TRBV4-1
clone_size: -
cdr3_nt: TGCGCCAGCAGCCTTGACCCGAAGGACAGACGGGCGCTGGCCAACGTCCTGACTTTC
cdr3_aa: CASSLDPKDRRALANVLTF

d_call: -
j_call: TRBJ1-3
v_call: TRBV29-1
clone_size: -
cdr3_nt: TGCAGCACCCGAGGCGTTGGAAACACCATATATTTT
cdr3_aa: CSTRGVGNTIYF

d_call: -
j_call: TRBJ1-1
v_call: TRBV18
clone_size: few
cdr3_nt: TGTGCCAGCTCACCAGAGGGACACCTTAACACTGAAGCTTTCTTT
cdr3_aa: CASSPEGHLNTEAFF

d_call: TRBD1
j_call: TRBJ2-7
v_call: TRBV4-2
clone_size: -
cdr3_nt: TGTGCCAGCAGTCCTGAACAGGGGCACGAGCAGTACTTC
cdr3_aa: CASSPEQGHEQYF

d_call: TRBD2
j_call: TRBJ2-3
v_call: TRBV19
clone_size: -
cdr3_nt: TGTGCCAGTAGTACCGTAGCGGGGGGGAGGATAGATACGCAGTATTTT
cdr3_aa: CASSTVAGGRIDTQYF

d_call: -
j_call: TRBJ2-2
v_call: TRBV7-8
clone_size: -
cdr3_nt: TGTGCCAGCAGATACACTGGGACTCCGAACACCGGGGAGCTGTTTTTT
cdr3_aa: CASRYTGTPNTGELFF

d_call: TRBD1
j_call: TRBJ2-2
v_call: TRBV19
clone_size: -
cdr3_nt: TGTGCCAGTAGTGGTGGACAGGGGGCGGGCACCGGGGAGCTGTTTTTT
cdr3_aa: CASSGGQGAGTGELFF

d_call: TRBD1
j_call: TRBJ1-2
v_call: TRBV15
clone_size: -
cdr3_nt: TGTGCCACCAGCGGAGGACAGGGAGATGGCTACACCTTC
cdr3_aa: CATSGGQGDGYTF

d_call: -
j_call: TRBJ2-5
v_call: TRBV9
clone_size: -
cdr3_nt: TGTGCCAGCACCCAGCGCGGGGGCCCCAGAGAGACCCAGTACTTC
cdr3_aa: CASTQRGGPRETQYF

d_call: TRBD1
j_call: TRBJ1-5
v_call: TRBV4-2
clone_size: -
cdr3_nt: TGTGCCAGCAGCCAGGGCGACAGGGGAAATCAGCCCCAGCATTTT
cdr3_aa: CASSQGDRGNQPQHF

d_call: -
j_call: TRBJ1-3
v_call: TRBV6-5
clone_size: -
cdr3_nt: TGTGCCAGCAAGGCGGGGGGCTCGGGAAACACCATATATTTT
cdr3_aa: CASKAGGSGNTIYF

d_call: -
j_call: TRBJ1-2
v_call: TRBV4-3
clone_size: -
cdr3_nt: TGCGCCAGCAGCCAAGATCTGCACAGCTATGGCTACACCTTC
cdr3_aa: CASSQDLHSYGYTF

d_call: -
j_call: TRBJ1-2
v_call: TRBV6-5
clone_size: -
cdr3_nt: TGTGCCAGCAGGCCCATCTTCACGGATGGCTACACCTTC
cdr3_aa: CASRPIFTDGYTF

d_call: -
j_call: TRBJ2-5
v_call: TRBV6-6
clone_size: -
cdr3_nt: TGTGCCAGCAGTTACGAGGCCCAGCGGGCAGAGACCCAGTACTTC
cdr3_aa: CASSYEAQRAETQYF

d_call: -
j_call: TRBJ1-2
v_call: TRBV3-1/TRBV3-2
clone_size: -
cdr3_nt: TGTGCCAGCAGCCAAGACACAGCTAACTATGGCTACACCTTC
cdr3_aa: CASSQDTANYGYTF

d_call: -
j_call: TRBJ1-6
v_call: TRBV6-4
clone_size: few
cdr3_nt: TGTGCCAGCAGCGAGACAGACTATAATTCACCCCTCCACTTT
cdr3_aa: CASSETDYNSPLHF

d_call: TRBD2
j_call: TRBJ2-1
v_call: TRBV13
clone_size: -
cdr3_nt: TGTGCCAGCAGCTCCAGGACTAGCGGCGAATACAATGAGCAGTTCTTC
cdr3_aa: CASSSRTSGEYNEQFF